This paragraph reports one TCR beta chain. Sequenced by immunoSEQ multiplex PCR; TCRdb stores in-frame clones only, minus some. The sample includes under 60,000 clones, approximately 95% of them seen just once. V shed 5 bases, J shed 0 bases, and the junction held 13 bases outside the gene matches. Germline loops: CDR1 SGHVS, CDR2 FQNEAQ. The CDR3 is made up of 18 amino acids. This sample is part of a study of T cell changes during pregnancy in multiple sclerosis. This sequence joins TRBV7-8 and TRBJ2-1; TRBD2 aligns across 7 bases. The clonotype was recovered from a female donor with multiple sclerosis, enrolled in a pregnancy study. The source was CD4+ T cells from peripheral blood mononuclear cells, collected in the third trimester of pregnancy. The CDR3 sequence: CASSQTIGRAPSYNEQFF. The CDR3 DNA reads as TGTGCCAGCAGCCAGACCATAGGGAGGGCACCCTCCTACAATGAGCAGTTCTTC.